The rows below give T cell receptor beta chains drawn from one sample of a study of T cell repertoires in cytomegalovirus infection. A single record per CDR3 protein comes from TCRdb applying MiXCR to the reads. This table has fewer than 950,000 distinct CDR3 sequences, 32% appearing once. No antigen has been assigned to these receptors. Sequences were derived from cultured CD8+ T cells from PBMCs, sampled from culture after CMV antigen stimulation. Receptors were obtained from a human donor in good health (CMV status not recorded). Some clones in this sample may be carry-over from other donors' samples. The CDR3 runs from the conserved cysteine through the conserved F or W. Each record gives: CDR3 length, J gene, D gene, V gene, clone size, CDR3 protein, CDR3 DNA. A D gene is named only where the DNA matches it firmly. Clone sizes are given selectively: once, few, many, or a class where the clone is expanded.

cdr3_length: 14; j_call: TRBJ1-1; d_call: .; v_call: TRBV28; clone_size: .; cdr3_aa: CASRSWGENTEAFF; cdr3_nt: TGTGCCAGCAGGTCATGGGGGGAGAACACTGAAGCTTTCTTT
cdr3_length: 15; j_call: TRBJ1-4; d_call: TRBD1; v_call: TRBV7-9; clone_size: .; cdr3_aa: CASRGFDRDPEKLFF; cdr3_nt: TGTGCCAGCAGGGGATTCGACAGGGACCCTGAAAAACTGTTTTTT
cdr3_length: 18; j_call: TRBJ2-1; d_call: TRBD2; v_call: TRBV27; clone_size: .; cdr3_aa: CASSLPTSGGDNYNEQFF; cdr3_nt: TGTGCCAGCAGTTTGCCCACTAGCGGGGGGGACAACTACAATGAGCAGTTCTTC
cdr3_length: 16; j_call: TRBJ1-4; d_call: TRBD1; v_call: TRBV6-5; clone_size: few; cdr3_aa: CASSYYRGRGDEKLFF; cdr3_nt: TGTGCCAGCAGTTACTACAGGGGGCGCGGGGATGAAAAACTGTTTTTT
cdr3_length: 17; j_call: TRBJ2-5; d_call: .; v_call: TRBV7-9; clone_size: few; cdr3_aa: CASSLAGVREVQETQYF; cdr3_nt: TGTGCCAGCAGCTTAGCAGGTGTCCGCGAAGTCCAAGAGACCCAGTACTTC
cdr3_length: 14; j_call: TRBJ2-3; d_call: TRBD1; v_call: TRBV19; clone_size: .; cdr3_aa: CASSMGQGKNTQYF; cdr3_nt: TGTGCCAGTAGTATGGGACAGGGCAAAAATACGCAGTATTTT
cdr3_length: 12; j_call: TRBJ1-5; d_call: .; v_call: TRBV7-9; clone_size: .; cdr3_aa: CAVGVGNQPQHF; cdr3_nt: TGTGCCGTGGGGGTTGGCAATCAGCCCCAGCATTTT
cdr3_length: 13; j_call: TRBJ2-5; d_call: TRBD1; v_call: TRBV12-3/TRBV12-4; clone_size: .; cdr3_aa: CASRGTGGETQYF; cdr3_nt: TGTGCCAGCAGAGGAACAGGGGGAGAGACCCAGTACTTC
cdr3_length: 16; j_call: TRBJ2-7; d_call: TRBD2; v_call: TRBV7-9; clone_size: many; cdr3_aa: CASSLDWTSGDYEQYF; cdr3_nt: TGTGCCAGCAGCTTAGACTGGACTAGCGGGGACTACGAGCAGTACTTC
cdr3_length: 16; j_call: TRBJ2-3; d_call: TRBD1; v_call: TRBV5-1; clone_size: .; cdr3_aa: CASSPGQGFSTDTQYF; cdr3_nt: TGCGCCAGCAGTCCGGGACAGGGGTTCAGCACAGATACGCAGTATTTT
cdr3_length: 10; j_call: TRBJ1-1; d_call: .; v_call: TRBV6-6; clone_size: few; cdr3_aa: CASGSTEAFF; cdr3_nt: TGTGCCAGCGGGAGCACTGAAGCTTTCTTT
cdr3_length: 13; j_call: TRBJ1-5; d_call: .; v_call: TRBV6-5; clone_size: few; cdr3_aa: CASSYSINQPQHF; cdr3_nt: TGTGCCAGCAGTTACTCAATTAATCAGCCCCAGCATTTT
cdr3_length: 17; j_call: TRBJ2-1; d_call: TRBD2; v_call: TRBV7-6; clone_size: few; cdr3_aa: CASSLGELAGGLDEQFF; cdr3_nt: TGTGCCAGCAGCTTAGGTGAACTAGCGGGGGGGTTGGATGAGCAGTTCTTC
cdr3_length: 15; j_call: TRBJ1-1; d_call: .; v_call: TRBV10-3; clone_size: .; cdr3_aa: CAISEKGEGNTEAFF; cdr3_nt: TGTGCCATCAGTGAGAAAGGGGAAGGGAACACTGAAGCTTTCTTT
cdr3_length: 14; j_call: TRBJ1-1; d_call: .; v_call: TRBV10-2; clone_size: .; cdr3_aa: CASRARGTNTEAFF; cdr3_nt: TGCGCCAGCCGGGCCAGGGGAACGAACACTGAAGCTTTCTTT
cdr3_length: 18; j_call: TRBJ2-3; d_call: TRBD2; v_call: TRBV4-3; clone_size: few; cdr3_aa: CASSQDHPSGPSTDTQYF; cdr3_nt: TGCGCCAGCAGCCAAGATCATCCTAGCGGGCCTAGCACAGATACGCAGTATTTT